This paragraph reports one T cell receptor beta chain. The antigen remains unidentified. At the DNA level, this CDR3 is encoded by other sequences in the same sample as well. The CDR3 has 15 amino acids. Unmatched junction bases numbered 5, after V lost 3 bases and J lost 2 bases. The V gene's germline CDR1 is SGHRS and CDR2 YFSETQ. The data stem from a study of shared clonotypes between healthy human individuals. Study conclusions and caveats: Incomplete sequencing of sorted subsets was indicated by rarefaction despite large depth. Sampling involved blood alone; tissue repertoires likely differ.

In the original workflow: Junction-only sequences produced by ImmunoSEQ had no quality scores, so filtering differed. The assay was immunoSEQ multiplex PCR, and TCRdb's table has in-frame clones only and misses some. The V and J calls and clone size were taken over from that table, and D and trimming were inferred from the DNA. The table lists 2 million to 2.5 million clones, 85% to 95% of them singletons. Everyone who donated was a Caucasian adult who lived in Nashville, Tennessee. Sequencing used naive CD4+ T cells sorted from blood. Subset noted: CD45RA+ positively selected. The TCR was taken from a man between 18 and 29 years old in good health. The chain couples TRBV5-1 to TRBJ2-3, with TRBD2 matching over 8 bases. This CDR3 is CASSSILAATDTQYF. CDR3 in DNA: TGCGCCAGCAGCTCGATACTAGCGGCCACAGATACGCAGTATTTT.